There are a few counts of the clone carrying this T cell receptor (beta chain). TCRdb reprocessed the 5' RACE reads via MiXCR and lists one record per CDR3 protein. This table holds approximately 29,000 distinct CDR3 sequences, about 26% found once. The CDR3 covers 15 residues. Between the trimmed V and J ends, which lost 2 bases and 2 bases, there was a span of 14 bases. Germline V gene lookup returns CDR1 SGDLS and CDR2 YYNGEE. This rearrangement joins TRBV9 to TRBJ2-7; no firm D call. This clonotype originated in a female donor with breast cancer. What was sequenced was naive CD4+ T cells sorted from a lymph node. Subset noted: naive CD4+ T cells, CD4+CD45RA+CD25-. The DNA for the CDR3 is TGTGCCAGCAGCGTTCGGTTTGCTGGCCCCTACGAGCAGTACTTC. Encoded protein: CASSVRFAGPYEQYF.